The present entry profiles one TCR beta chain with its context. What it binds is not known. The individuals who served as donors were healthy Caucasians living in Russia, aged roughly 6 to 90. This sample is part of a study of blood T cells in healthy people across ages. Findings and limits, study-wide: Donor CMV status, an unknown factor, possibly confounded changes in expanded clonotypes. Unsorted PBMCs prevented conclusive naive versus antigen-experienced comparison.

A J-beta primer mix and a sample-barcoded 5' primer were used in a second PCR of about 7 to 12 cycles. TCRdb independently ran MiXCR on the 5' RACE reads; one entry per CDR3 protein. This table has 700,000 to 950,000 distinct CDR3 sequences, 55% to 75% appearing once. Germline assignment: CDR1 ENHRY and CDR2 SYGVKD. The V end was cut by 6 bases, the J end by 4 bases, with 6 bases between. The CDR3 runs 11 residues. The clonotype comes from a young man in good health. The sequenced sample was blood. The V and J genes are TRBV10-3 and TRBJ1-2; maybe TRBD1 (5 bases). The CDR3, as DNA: TGTGCCATCAGACAGGTCTATGGCTACACCTTC. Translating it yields CAIRQVYGYTF.